This T cell receptor (beta chain) was sequenced during a study of blood T cell repertoires in COVID-19. The overall study: The origin of the acute and convalescent COVID-19 samples was the United States, Italy and Spain. PBMCs, B-cell-depleted T cells, or T cells provided the cDNA or gDNA that made up the material.

This clone was seen once. The identical CDR3 is also encoded by other nucleotide sequences in the sample. While infection was still active, Seattle patients were enrolled and then followed longitudinally. In the original workflow: Amplified reference gene primers provided the basis for estimating nucleated cell counts. The method was immunoSEQ multiplex PCR; TCRdb's version includes in-frame clones alone and lacks a portion of them. The V and J calls and the clone size are those of that table, but D and trimming were determined from the DNA. This sample yields roughly 200,000 clones, of which around four fifths are seen a single time; less than 9.5% belongs to the top ten. Input material: peripheral blood. The receptor comes from a woman of 80 years or more with COVID-19, enrolled during active disease.

Here the CDR3 DNA reads TGTGCCAGCAGCCGGGACTATTCCTACAATGAGCAGTTCTTC. It codes for CASSRDYSYNEQFF. V usage is TRBV6-5 and J usage is TRBJ2-1; 7 nucleotides line up with TRBD2. V lost 6 bases, J lost 1 base, and 3 bases stayed unmatched. Germline CDR1 reads MNHEY; CDR2 reads SVGAGI. The CDR3 is 14 amino acids.